This entry concerns a single T cell receptor beta chain. This CDR3 is built from 15 residues. Germline CDR1 SGHVS, CDR2 FQNEAQ. V gave up 4 bases and J gave up 7 bases; unmatched junction bases: 7. This entry is derived from a study of shared clonotypes between healthy human individuals. The naive CD8 subset, CD45RO-negative cells positively selected for CCR7, excluded terminally differentiated effector memory CD45RA+ cells. Study donors comprised healthy, HIV-negative adults devoid of recent acute infection or vaccination. Sequencing used immunoSEQ multiplex PCR; TCRdb keeps in-frame clones, though not all of them. The sample lists about 700,000 clones, about 92% seen once, with about a quarter in the top ten.

The chain couples TRBV7-8 to TRBJ1-4; 9 bases agree with TRBD1. This TCR came from a man aged 25 to 45 in good health. Sequencing was done on a sample of naive CD8+ T cells sorted from blood. CDR3 amino acids: CASSSTGTGLEKLFF. CDR3 sequence (DNA): TGTGCCAGCAGCTCCACCGGGACAGGGCTTGAAAAACTGTTTTTT.